The rows below give T cell receptor beta chains drawn from one sample of a study of T cells after yellow fever vaccination. One entry per CDR3 protein, called by TCRdb with MiXCR from the 5' RACE reads. Among about 300,000 distinct CDR3 sequences, almost 4% were seen once, and the ten largest hold 24%. This sample comprised PBMCs, obtained 5 days after the yellow fever booster vaccination. These receptors were taken from a man between 18 and 35 years old who received the YFV17D yellow fever vaccine. Both conserved end residues are part of each CDR3. D genes are given only for firm matches. Clone size, where shown, is once, few, many, or a class for clones that have expanded.

>many|NA|TRBJ1-1|TRBV10-3
CAISESPNTEAFF
TGTGCCATCAGTGAATCACCGAACACTGAAGCTTTCTTT
>NA|NA|TRBJ2-1|TRBV2
CASSAGAGQFF
TGTGCCAGCAGTGCCGGGGCGGGGCAGTTCTTC
>many|TRBD1|TRBJ1-1|TRBV7-9
CASVGQANTEAFF
TGTGCCAGCGTCGGACAGGCGAACACTGAAGCTTTCTTT
>many|NA|TRBJ2-3|TRBV18
CASSFGTVAGDTQYF
TGTGCCAGCTCATTCGGGACCGTGGCGGGAGATACGCAGTATTTT
>few|TRBD1|TRBJ1-1|TRBV12-3/TRBV12-4
CASSSNRGTLNTEAFF
TGTGCCAGCAGTTCCAACAGGGGTACATTGAACACTGAAGCTTTCTTT
>few|NA|TRBJ1-5|TRBV7-2
CASSSGEVQPQHF
TGTGCCAGCAGCTCAGGGGAAGTTCAGCCCCAGCATTTT
>many|NA|TRBJ2-7|TRBV10-3
CAISVGGSSYEQYF
TGTGCCATCAGTGTAGGGGGTAGCTCCTACGAGCAGTACTTC
>many|TRBD1|TRBJ2-7|TRBV27
CASSPRTGSSYEQYF
TGTGCCAGCAGTCCGAGGACAGGGAGCTCCTACGAGCAGTACTTC
>NA|TRBD2|TRBJ2-5|TRBV25-1
CASSGGRAQETQYF
TGTGCCAGCAGCGGGGGGAGGGCGCAAGAGACCCAGTACTTC
>NA|TRBD2|TRBJ2-3|TRBV4-3
CASSQDMRKTSGGATQYF
TGCGCCAGCAGCCAAGATATGAGGAAGACTAGCGGGGGGGCTACGCAGTATTTT
>NA|TRBD1|TRBJ1-3|TRBV28
CASSFLDRAARDTIYF
TGTGCCAGCAGTTTCTTGGACAGGGCGGCCCGAGACACCATATATTTT
>NA|TRBD2|TRBJ2-2|TRBV7-9
CASSPGLAGHTGELFF
TGTGCCAGCAGCCCCGGACTAGCGGGCCACACCGGGGAGCTGTTTTTT
>few|TRBD1|TRBJ1-6|TRBV10-3
CAIGSGGNSPLHF
TGTGCCATCGGGTCAGGGGGGAATTCACCCCTCCACTTT
>NA|TRBD1|TRBJ2-1|TRBV3-1
CASSQVAGGYNEQFF
TGTGCCAGCAGCCAAGTCGCAGGGGGATACAATGAGCAGTTCTTC
>many|TRBD1|TRBJ1-2|TRBV4-3
CASSQDDRANVYGYTF
TGCGCCAGCAGCCAAGACGACAGGGCCAACGTCTATGGCTACACCTTC
>few|NA|TRBJ2-1|TRBV10-2
CASTIVSGVNEQFF
TGCGCCAGCACCATTGTCTCAGGGGTCAATGAGCAGTTCTTC
>few|TRBD2|TRBJ2-1|TRBV7-8
CASSPQGLAPYNEQFF
TGTGCCAGCAGCCCACAGGGACTAGCGCCCTACAATGAGCAGTTCTTC
>many|TRBD1|TRBJ2-5|TRBV7-2
CASSKRTGGLKTQYF
TGTGCCAGCAGCAAGCGCACAGGGGGTCTCAAGACCCAGTACTTC
>few|NA|TRBJ2-5|TRBV6-6
CASSRGRDSWYF
TGTGCCAGCAGTAGGGGGAGGGACAGTTGGTACTTC
>many|NA|TRBJ1-1|TRBV5-1
CASSLEGPMNTEAFF
TGCGCCAGCAGCTTGGAAGGACCCATGAACACTGAAGCTTTCTTT
>NA|NA|TRBJ1-5|TRBV6-2/TRBV6-3
CASQPTTDRPQHF
TGTGCCAGCCAGCCTACGACAGACCGTCCCCAGCATTTT
>NA|NA|TRBJ1-1|TRBV5-4
CASSLGRSLAVEAFF
TGTGCCAGCAGCTTGGGGCGGAGCCTGGCAGTTGAAGCTTTCTTT
>many|NA|TRBJ2-7|TRBV5-1
CASSSDGDSYEQYF
TGCGCCAGCAGCTCCGACGGGGACTCCTACGAGCAGTACTTC
>NA|TRBD2|TRBJ2-1|TRBV12-3/TRBV12-4
CASSLEGLAGGNEQFF
TGTGCCAGCAGTTTGGAGGGACTAGCGGGGGGAAATGAGCAGTTCTTC
>many|TRBD1|TRBJ2-1|TRBV5-1
CASSLFTGVSYNEQFF
TGCGCCAGCAGCTTATTTACAGGGGTATCCTACAATGAGCAGTTCTTC
>NA|NA|TRBJ1-6|TRBV6-5
CASRRTGDVNSPLHF
TGTGCCAGCAGGCGGACGGGGGATGTTAATTCACCCCTCCACTTT
>NA|TRBD2|TRBJ2-5|TRBV4-2
CASSAYGGGEETQYF
TGTGCCAGCAGCGCCTACGGGGGGGGAGAAGAGACCCAGTACTTC
>NA|TRBD2|TRBJ2-3|TRBV5-1
CASSLGGLAGGSTDTQYF
TGCGCCAGCAGCTTGGGAGGACTAGCGGGGGGAAGCACAGATACGCAGTATTTT
>many|NA|TRBJ2-2|TRBV5-1
CASSLGAAYTGELFF
TGCGCCAGCAGCTTGGGGGCAGCTTACACCGGGGAGCTGTTTTTT
>many|NA|TRBJ2-5|TRBV4-2
CASSQEGSTSETQYF
TGTGCCAGCAGCCAAGAAGGGTCTACTTCAGAGACCCAGTACTTC
>few|TRBD1|TRBJ2-7|TRBV9
CASSVGDRGYEQYF
TGTGCCAGCAGCGTAGGGGACAGGGGCTACGAGCAGTACTTC
>many|NA|TRBJ1-5|TRBV11-2
CASSLDDASNQPQHF
TGTGCCAGCAGCTTAGATGATGCTAGCAATCAGCCCCAGCATTTT
>many|NA|TRBJ2-6|TRBV15
CATSRDGEAAGVLTF
TGTGCCACCAGCAGAGATGGGGAAGCGGCCGGGGTCCTGACTTTC
>NA|TRBD2|TRBJ2-7|TRBV3-1
CASSPHSGGILYEQYF
TGTGCCAGCAGCCCCCATAGCGGGGGGATATTGTACGAGCAGTACTTC